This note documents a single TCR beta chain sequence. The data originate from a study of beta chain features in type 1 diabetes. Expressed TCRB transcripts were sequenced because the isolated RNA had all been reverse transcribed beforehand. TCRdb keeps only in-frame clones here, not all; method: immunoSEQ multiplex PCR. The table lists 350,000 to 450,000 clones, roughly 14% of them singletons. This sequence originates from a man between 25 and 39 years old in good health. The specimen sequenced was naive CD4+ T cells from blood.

Here the CDR3 DNA reads TGCGCCAGCAGCTCACAGGGGGCCATAGAGACCCAGTACTTC. Translating it yields CASSSQGAIETQYF. The chain is built from TRBV5-1 and TRBJ2-5, with 9 bases lining up with TRBD1. The germline CDR1 and CDR2 sequences are SGHRS and YFSETQ. The V and J ends lost 3 bases and 4 bases, in that order; junction bases with no gene match: 4. The CDR3 spans 14 residues.